The 8 T cell receptor beta chains below all came from one sample that was sequenced in a study of T cells in localized non-small cell lung cancer. Clones were read by immunoSEQ multiplex PCR, and TCRdb kept only the in-frame ones, dropping some. The sample consists of tens of thousands of clones, more than 90% of them appearing once. The sequenced sample was peripheral blood, obtained before any cancer treatment. These receptors all stem from a female donor older than 55 with stage I lung adenocarcinoma.

The chain joins TRBV5-1 to TRBJ1-5; D uncertain. CDR3 length: 14 residues. The V end was cut by 0 bases, the J end by 5 bases, with 9 bases between. CDR1 and CDR2 from the germline V gene are SGHRS and YFSETQ. The CDR3 bases are TGCGCCAGCAGCTTGGGGGCAAGAGATCAGCCCCAGCATTTT. Protein: CASSLGARDQPQHF.

The rearrangement uses TRBV7-6 and TRBJ2-2, with D possibly TRBD2 on 6 matching bases. The germline gives CDR1 SGHVS, CDR2 FNYEAQ. The CDR3 totals 15 residues. V was cut by 0 bases and J by 6 bases, with 11 bases left in between. The CDR3, as DNA: TGTGCCAGCAGCTTAGCGGGGGGTCGCTCCGGGGAGCTGTTTTTT. Amino acids: CASSLAGGRSGELFF.

The rearrangement joins TRBV11-2 to TRBJ1-5; D gene unclear. The length of the CDR3 is 14 residues. V was pared by 2 bases and J by 7 bases, with 12 bases between. Germline-derived CDR1 and CDR2 are SGHAT and FQNNGV. The DNA of the CDR3 is TGTGCCAGCAGCTTAAGCCCTGCAGGCCAGCCCCAGCATTTT. This sequence encodes CASSLSPAGQPQHF.

The gene calls are TRBV5-1 and TRBJ2-3, with D perhaps matching TRBD2 (5 bases). Germline V gene data show CDR1 as SGHRS and CDR2 as YFSETQ. Trimming removed 4 bases at V and 5 bases at J, with 20 bases between. This CDR3 has 16 amino acids. The CDR3 coding sequence is TGCGCCAGCAGCATGGGCGGGTCGGTTCTCTTAGATACGCAGTATTTT. It encodes CASSMGGSVLLDTQYF.

CDR3 bases: TGTGCCAGCAGCTCGACGGGACTAGCGGGGGTCGATGAGCAGTTCTTC. As protein: CASSSTGLAGVDEQFF. The chain links TRBV11-1 to TRBJ2-1; 14 bases agree with TRBD2. CDR3 length: 16 amino acids. V gave up 4 bases and J gave up 8 bases; unmatched junction bases: 7. Germline lookup yields CDR1 SGHAT and CDR2 FQDESV (reference sequence).

The chain recombines TRBV28 with TRBJ2-6; TRBD2 agrees at 8 bases. The junction had 11 bases not matched to a gene; V was cut back by 11 bases and J by 2 bases. Germline values: CDR1 MDHEN, CDR2 SYDVKM. This CDR3 comprises 16 residues. CDR3 coding DNA: TGTGCCTGCGGGGGGCGCTGGGGACCTGGGGCCAACGTCCTGACTTTC. Translated: CACGGRWGPGANVLTF.

The chain couples TRBV7-2 to TRBJ1-5; the D is unclear. Trimming stripped 1 base from V and 4 bases from J, with 8 bases between. The CDR3 covers 14 residues. From germline, CDR1 is SGHTA and CDR2 FQGNSA. The CDR3 DNA follows: TGTGCCAGCAGCTTAGTGGCAGGTAATCAGCCCCAGCATTTT. This sequence encodes CASSLVAGNQPQHF.

The chain's CDR3 is CASRSTGATGELFF. The CDR3 nucleotides read TGCGCCAGCAGGTCGACGGGGGCCACCGGGGAGCTGTTTTTT. The chain links TRBV5-1 to TRBJ2-2; D could derive from TRBD1 or TRBD2 (6 bases each). CDR3 length equals 14 residues. V shed 5 bases and J shed 4 bases, with 12 bases lying between them. Germline assignment: CDR1 SGHRS and CDR2 YFSETQ.